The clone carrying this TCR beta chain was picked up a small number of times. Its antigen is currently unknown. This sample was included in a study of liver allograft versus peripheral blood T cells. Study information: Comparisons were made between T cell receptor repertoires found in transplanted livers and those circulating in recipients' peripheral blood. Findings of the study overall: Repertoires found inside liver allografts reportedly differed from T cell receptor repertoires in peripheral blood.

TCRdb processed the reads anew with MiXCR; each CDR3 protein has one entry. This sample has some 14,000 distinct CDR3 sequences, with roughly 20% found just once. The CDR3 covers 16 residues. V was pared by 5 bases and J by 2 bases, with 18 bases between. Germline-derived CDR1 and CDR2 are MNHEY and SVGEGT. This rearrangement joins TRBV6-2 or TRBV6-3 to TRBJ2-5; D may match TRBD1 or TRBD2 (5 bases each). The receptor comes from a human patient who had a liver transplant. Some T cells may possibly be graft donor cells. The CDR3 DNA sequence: TGTGCCAGCAGTCCCCGGTGGGGGTCTCAACAAGAGACCCAGTACTTC. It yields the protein CASSPRWGSQQETQYF.